This TCR beta chain was captured by sequencing in a study of identical twins. The CDR3 runs to 15 residues. Germline V gene sequence: CDR1 LGHDT, CDR2 YNNKEL (reference sequence). Trimming took 4 bases from V and 5 from J, leaving 18 bases between them. Template switching added a universal primer site, and cDNA bore unique molecular identifiers. A single record per CDR3 protein comes from TCRdb applying MiXCR to the 5' RACE reads. The sample gives under 500,000 distinct CDR3 sequences, more than 13% of which show up once; 0.95% to 1% is in the top ten. This clonotype was seen more than once but under ten times. These data were likewise used in another study, on yellow fever vaccine responses in identical twins.

This receptor was taken from a woman aged 18-30 years in good health. Material: CD4+ T cells sorted from blood. This sequence joins TRBV3-1 and TRBJ2-7, with D tentatively TRBD1 or TRBD2 (5 bases each). The CDR3 region has the DNA TGTGCCAGCAGCCCCAGGGACCTCCCGGTTAACGAGCAGTACTTC. Translated, it gives CASSPRDLPVNEQYF.